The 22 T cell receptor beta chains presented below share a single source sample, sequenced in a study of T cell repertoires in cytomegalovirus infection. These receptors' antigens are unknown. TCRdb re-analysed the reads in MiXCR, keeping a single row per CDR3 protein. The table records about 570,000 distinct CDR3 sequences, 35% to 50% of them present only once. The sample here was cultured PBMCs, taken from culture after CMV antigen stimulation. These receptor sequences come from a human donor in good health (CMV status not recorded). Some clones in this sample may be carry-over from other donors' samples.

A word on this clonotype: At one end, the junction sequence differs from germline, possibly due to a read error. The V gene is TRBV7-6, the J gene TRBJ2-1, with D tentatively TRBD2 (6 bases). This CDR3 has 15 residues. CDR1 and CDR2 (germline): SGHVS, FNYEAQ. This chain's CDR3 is CACSLLRESYNEQFF. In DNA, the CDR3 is TGTGCCTGCAGCTTATTACGGGAGAGCTACAATGAGCAGTTCTTC. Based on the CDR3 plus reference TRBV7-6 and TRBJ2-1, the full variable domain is GAGVSQSPRYKVTKRGQDVALRCDPISGHVSLYWYRQALGQGPEFLTYFNYEAQQDKSGLPNDRFSAERPEGSISTLTIQRTEQRDSAMYRCACSLLRESYNEQFFGPGTRLTVL.

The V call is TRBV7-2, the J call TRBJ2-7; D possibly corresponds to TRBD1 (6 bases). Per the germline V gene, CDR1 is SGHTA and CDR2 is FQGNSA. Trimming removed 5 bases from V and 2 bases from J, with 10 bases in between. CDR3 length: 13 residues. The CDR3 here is CASSTDSTYEQYF. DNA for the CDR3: TGTGCCAGCAGCACGGACAGTACCTACGAGCAGTACTTC. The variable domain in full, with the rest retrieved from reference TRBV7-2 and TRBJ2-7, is GAGVSQSPSNKVTEKGKDVELRCDPISGHTALYWYRQSLGQGLEFLIYFQGNSAPDKSGLPSDRFSAERTGGSVSTLTIQRTQQEDSAVYLCASSTDSTYEQYFGPGTRLTVT.

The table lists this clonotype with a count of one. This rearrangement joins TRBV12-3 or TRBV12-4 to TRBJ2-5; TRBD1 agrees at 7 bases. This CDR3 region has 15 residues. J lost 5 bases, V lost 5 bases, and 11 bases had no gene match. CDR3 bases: TGTGCCAGCAGTCGGCGGACAGGCGCTGGGGAGACCCAGTACTTC. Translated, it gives CASSRRTGAGETQYF.

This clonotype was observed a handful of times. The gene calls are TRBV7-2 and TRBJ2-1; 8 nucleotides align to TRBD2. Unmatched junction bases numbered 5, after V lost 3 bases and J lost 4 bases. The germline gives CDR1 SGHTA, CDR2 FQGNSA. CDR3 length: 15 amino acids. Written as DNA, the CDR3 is TGTGCCAGCAGCTTCCCAAGCGGGGGTTACAATGAGCAGTTCTTC. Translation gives CASSFPSGGYNEQFF.

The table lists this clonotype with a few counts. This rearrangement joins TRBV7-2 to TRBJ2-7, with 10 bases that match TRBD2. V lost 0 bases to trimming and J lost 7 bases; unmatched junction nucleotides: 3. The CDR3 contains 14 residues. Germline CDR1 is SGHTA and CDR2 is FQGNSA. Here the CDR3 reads CASSLAGLAKEQYF. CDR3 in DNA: TGTGCCAGCAGCTTAGCGGGACTAGCGAAAGAGCAGTACTTC.

This chain's CDR3 is CASSLERRGNQETQYF. CDR3 DNA: TGTGCCAGCAGCTTAGAACGCAGGGGTAACCAAGAGACCCAGTACTTC. The chain is built from TRBV7-2 and TRBJ2-5; tentative D call: TRBD1 (6 bases). V shed 1 base and J shed 0 bases, with 12 bases lying between them. The germline V gene encodes CDR1 SGHTA and CDR2 FQGNSA. This CDR3 contains 16 residues.

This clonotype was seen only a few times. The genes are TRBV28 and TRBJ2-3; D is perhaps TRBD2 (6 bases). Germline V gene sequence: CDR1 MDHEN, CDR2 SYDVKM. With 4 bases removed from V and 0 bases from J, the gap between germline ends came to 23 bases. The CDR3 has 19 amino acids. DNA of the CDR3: TGTGCCAGCAGTTCCCCCGGCGGGGTTCCACCTTTTAGCACAGATACGCAGTATTTT. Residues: CASSSPGGVPPFSTDTQYF. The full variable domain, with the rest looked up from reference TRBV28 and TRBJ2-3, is DVKVTQSSRYLVKRTGEKVFLECVQDMDHENMFWYRQDPGLGLRLIYFSYDVKMKEKGDIPEGYSVSREKKERFSLILESASTNQTSMYLCASSSPGGVPPFSTDTQYFGPGTRLTVL.

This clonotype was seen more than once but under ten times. The CDR3 is CASSGYRASNGYTF. In DNA, the CDR3 is TGTGCCAGTAGTGGATACAGGGCGTCGAATGGCTACACCTTC. The rearrangement links TRBV19 to TRBJ1-2, with D tentatively TRBD1 (6 bases). The CDR3 extends over 14 amino acids. Trimming left V 5 bases short and J 6 bases short, with 16 bases between. The germline V gene has CDR1 LNHDA and CDR2 SQIVND (reference sequence).

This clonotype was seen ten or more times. CDR3 residues: CASSLEGVWGASRGHEQYF. In DNA form, the CDR3 reads TGTGCCAGCAGCTTAGAAGGTGTGTGGGGGGCGTCTCGCGGGCACGAGCAGTACTTC. The chain has TRBV7-2 and TRBJ2-7; the D gene could be TRBD1 or TRBD2 (6 bases each). Germline values: CDR1 SGHTA, CDR2 FQGNSA. V was clipped by 1 base and J by 5 bases, with 27 bases between them. This CDR3 comprises 19 residues.

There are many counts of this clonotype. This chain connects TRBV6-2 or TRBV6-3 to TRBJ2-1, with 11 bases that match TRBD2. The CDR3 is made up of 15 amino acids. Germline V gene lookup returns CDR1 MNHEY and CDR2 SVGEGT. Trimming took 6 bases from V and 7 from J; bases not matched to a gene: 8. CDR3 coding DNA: TGTGCCAGCAGCTTATTAGCGGGAGGGGCTAATGAGCAGTTCTTC. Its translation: CASSLLAGGANEQFF.

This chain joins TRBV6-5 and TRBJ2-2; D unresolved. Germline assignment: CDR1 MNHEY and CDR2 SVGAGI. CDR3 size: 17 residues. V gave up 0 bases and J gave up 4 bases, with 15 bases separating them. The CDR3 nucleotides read TGTGCCAGCAGTTACTCGAGCGTCGCCAGAACCACCGGGGAGCTGTTTTTT. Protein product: CASSYSSVARTTGELFF.

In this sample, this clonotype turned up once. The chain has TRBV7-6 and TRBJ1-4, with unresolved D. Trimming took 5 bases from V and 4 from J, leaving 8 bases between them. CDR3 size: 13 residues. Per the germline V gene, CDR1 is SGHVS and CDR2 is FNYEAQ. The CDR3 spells CASSRSGNEKLFF. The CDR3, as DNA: TGTGCCAGCAGCCGTTCGGGTAATGAAAAACTGTTTTTT.

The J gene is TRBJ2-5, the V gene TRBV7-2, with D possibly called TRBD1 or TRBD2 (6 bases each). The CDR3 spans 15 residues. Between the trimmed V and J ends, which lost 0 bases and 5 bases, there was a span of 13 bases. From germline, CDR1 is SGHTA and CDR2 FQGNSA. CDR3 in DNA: TGTGCCAGCAGCTTAGCCCTACAGGGAGGTGAGACCCAGTACTTC. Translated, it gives CASSLALQGGETQYF. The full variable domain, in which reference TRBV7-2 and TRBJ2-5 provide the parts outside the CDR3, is GAGVSQSPSNKVTEKGKDVELRCDPISGHTALYWYRQSLGQGLEFLIYFQGNSAPDKSGLPSDRFSAERTGGSVSTLTIQRTQQEDSAVYLCASSLALQGGETQYFGPGTRLLVL.

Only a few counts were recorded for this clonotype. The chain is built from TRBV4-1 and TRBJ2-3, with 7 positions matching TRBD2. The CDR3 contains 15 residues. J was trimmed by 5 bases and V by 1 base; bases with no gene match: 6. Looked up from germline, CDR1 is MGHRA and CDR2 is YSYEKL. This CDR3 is CASSQAGGFKDTQYF. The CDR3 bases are TGCGCCAGCAGCCAAGCGGGAGGTTTTAAAGATACGCAGTATTTT.

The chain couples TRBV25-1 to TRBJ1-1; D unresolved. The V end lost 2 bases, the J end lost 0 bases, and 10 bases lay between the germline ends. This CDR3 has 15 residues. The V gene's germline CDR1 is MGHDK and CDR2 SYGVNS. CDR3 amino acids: CASSEPGDLNTEAFF. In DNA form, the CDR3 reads TGTGCCAGCAGTGAACCCGGAGACCTGAACACTGAAGCTTTCTTT. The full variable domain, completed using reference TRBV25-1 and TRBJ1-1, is EADIYQTPRYLVIGTGKKITLECSQTMGHDKMYWYQQDPGMELHLIHYSYGVNSTEKGDLSSESTVSRIRTEHFPLTLESARPSHTSQYLCASSEPGDLNTEAFFGQGTRLTVV.

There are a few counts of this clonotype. CDR3 nucleotide sequence: TGTGCCAGCAGCTCTGGACAGGATCTGTTTTTT. This translates into CASSSGQDLFF. The chain uses TRBV6-5 and TRBJ1-4; TRBD1 matches at 7 bases. V was clipped by 6 bases and J by 14 bases; unmatched bases: 6. Germline V gene sequence: CDR1 MNHEY, CDR2 SVGAGI. This CDR3 has 11 amino acids.

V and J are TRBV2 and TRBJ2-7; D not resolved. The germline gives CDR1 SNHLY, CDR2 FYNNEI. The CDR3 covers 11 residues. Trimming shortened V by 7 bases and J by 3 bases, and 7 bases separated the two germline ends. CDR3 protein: CASTPDYEQYF. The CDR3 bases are TGTGCCAGCACCCCCGACTACGAGCAGTACTTC.

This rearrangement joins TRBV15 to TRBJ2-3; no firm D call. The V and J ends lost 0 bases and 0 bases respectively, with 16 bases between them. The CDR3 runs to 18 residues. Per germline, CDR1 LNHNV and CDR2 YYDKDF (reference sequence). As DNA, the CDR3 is TGTGCCACCAGCAGAGATACCCCCCTCTTACGAAGCACAGATACGCAGTATTTT. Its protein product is CATSRDTPLLRSTDTQYF.

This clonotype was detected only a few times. CDR3 region: CASSYSESVEGPYTF. DNA for the CDR3: TGTGCCAGCAGTTACTCGGAGTCTGTGGAGGGACCCTACACCTTC. The chain couples TRBV6-6 to TRBJ1-2; weak D call: TRBD1 (5 bases). This CDR3 has 15 residues. Deletions cut 0 bases from V and 10 bases from J, with 18 bases between. Germline values: CDR1 MNHNY, CDR2 SVGAGI (reference sequence).

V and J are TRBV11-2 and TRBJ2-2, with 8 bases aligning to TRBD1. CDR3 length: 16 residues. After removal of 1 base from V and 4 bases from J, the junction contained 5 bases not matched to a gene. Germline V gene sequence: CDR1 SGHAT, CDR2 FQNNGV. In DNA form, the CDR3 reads TGTGCCAGCAGCTTAGGTGGACAGGGAATCACCGGGGAGCTGTTTTTT. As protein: CASSLGGQGITGELFF.

The CDR3 bases are TGTGCCAGCAGCTTAATCGGCAGGGTAGGCGGGAGCACTGAAGCTTTCTTT. Translation gives CASSLIGRVGGSTEAFF. The chain has TRBV7-2 and TRBJ1-1; TRBD1 is a possible D gene (5 bases). This CDR3 is 17 amino acids long. V lost 2 bases and J 4 bases, leaving 20 bases between the germline ends. Per the germline V gene, CDR1 is SGHTA and CDR2 is FQGNSA.

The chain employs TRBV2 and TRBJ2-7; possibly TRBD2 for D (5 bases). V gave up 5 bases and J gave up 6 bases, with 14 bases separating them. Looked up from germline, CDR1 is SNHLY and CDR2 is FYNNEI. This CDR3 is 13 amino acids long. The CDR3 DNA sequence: TGTGCCAGCAGTTCTGAGGCGGCGGGCGAGCAGTACTTC. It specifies CASSSEAAGEQYF.